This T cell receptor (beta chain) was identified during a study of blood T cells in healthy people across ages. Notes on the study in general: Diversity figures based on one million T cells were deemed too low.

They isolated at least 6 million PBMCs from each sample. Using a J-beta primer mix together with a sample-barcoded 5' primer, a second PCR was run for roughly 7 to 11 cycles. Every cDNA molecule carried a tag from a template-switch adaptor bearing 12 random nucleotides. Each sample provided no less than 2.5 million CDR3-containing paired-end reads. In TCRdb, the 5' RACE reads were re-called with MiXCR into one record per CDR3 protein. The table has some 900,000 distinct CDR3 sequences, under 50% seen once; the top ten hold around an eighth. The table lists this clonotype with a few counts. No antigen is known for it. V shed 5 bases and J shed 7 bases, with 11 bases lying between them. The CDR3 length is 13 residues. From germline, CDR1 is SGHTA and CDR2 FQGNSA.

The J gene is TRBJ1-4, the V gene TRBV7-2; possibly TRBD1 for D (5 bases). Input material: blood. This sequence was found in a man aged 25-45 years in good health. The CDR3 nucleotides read TGTGCCAGCAGCCTCTGGGACCTTGAAAAACTGTTTTTT. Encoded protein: CASSLWDLEKLFF.